The 26 T cell receptor beta chains below were found in one sample sequenced in a study of cytomegalovirus exposure and HLA in healthy donors. The PCR had 60 Vbeta and 13 Jbeta primers. The data were produced by immunoSEQ multiplex PCR, yet TCRdb's version contains in-frame clones alone and is incomplete. The data hold 150,000 to 200,000 clones, with around 80% observed a single time. Sequenced input: PBMCs. Receptors were obtained from a girl aged 5-17 years in good health and CMV-seropositive.

V and J are TRBV4-1 and TRBJ2-1, with D maybe TRBD1 (6 bases). Germline CDR1 is MGHRA and CDR2 is YSYEKL. Trimming stripped 5 bases from V and 2 bases from J, with 16 bases between. The length of the CDR3 is 16 residues. The CDR3 nucleotides read TGCGCCAGCAGCTTAACGACAGGTAGAGCCTACAATGAGCAGTTCTTC. Residues: CASSLTTGRAYNEQFF.

This clone was recorded a few times. The chain carries TRBV11-3 and TRBJ2-2, with D maybe TRBD1 (6 bases). Trimming shortened V by 11 bases and J by 1 base, and 8 bases separated the two germline ends. This CDR3 has 12 residues. Germline V CDR1 and CDR2: SGHNT, YENEEA. CDR3 in amino acids: CASQGNTGELFF. The CDR3 DNA follows: TGTGCCTCACAGGGGAACACCGGGGAGCTGTTTTTT.

This chain connects TRBV4-1 to TRBJ2-7; TRBD2 matches at 9 bases. The germline V gene has CDR1 MGHRA and CDR2 YSYEKL. The J segment lost 2 bases and the V segment lost 4 bases, leaving 6 bases of the junction unmatched. CDR3 size: 15 residues. The CDR3 DNA reads TGCGCCAGCAGCCCGACTAGCGGAGAGACCTACGAGCAGTACTTC. Its translation is CASSPTSGETYEQYF.

The chain employs TRBV5-6 and TRBJ2-1, with 7 nucleotides matching TRBD1. The CDR3 extends over 15 amino acids. V lost 2 bases to trimming and J lost 4 bases; unmatched junction nucleotides: 6. Germline V gives CDR1 SGHDT, CDR2 YYEEEE. Here the CDR3 reads CASSLRDRPYNEQFF. The CDR3 nucleotides read TGTGCCAGCAGCTTACGGGACAGACCGTACAATGAGCAGTTCTTC. Full variable domain (missing parts from reference TRBV5-6 and TRBJ2-1): DAGVTQSPTHLIKTRGQQVTLRCSPKSGHDTVSWYQQALGQGPQFIFQYYEEEERQRGNFPDRFSGHQFPNYSSELNVNALLLGDSALYLCASSLRDRPYNEQFFGPGTRLTVL.

In the case of this clone: A junction end diverges from the germline sequence, so it may reflect a read error. The V call is TRBV7-2, the J call TRBJ1-4; D is unresolved. The CDR3 has 13 amino acids. Germline CDR1 reads SGHTA; CDR2 reads FQGNSA. Here the CDR3 reads CASRLASGAELFF. CDR3 sequence (DNA): TGTGCCAGCAGGTTAGCCTCGGGTGCCGAACTGTTTTTT.

The chain joins TRBV4-2 to TRBJ2-7, with 12 bases lining up with TRBD1. V lost 4 bases, J lost 7 bases, and 5 bases stayed unmatched. This CDR3 is 14 amino acids long. Germline CDR1 is LGHNA and CDR2 is YNFKEQ. The CDR3 loop reads CASSPGQGAREQYF. CDR3 sequence (DNA): TGTGCCAGCAGCCCGGGACAGGGGGCAAGGGAGCAGTACTTC.

This clone has a handful of counts. This chain uses TRBV30 with TRBJ1-1; D unresolved. The CDR3 has 12 residues. The germline V gene has CDR1 GTSNPN and CDR2 SVGIG (reference sequence). The V gene lost 8 bases and the J gene lost 3 bases, with 13 bases spanning the gap. The CDR3: CASRLRDTEAFF. CDR3 sequence (DNA): TGTGCCAGCAGACTACGGGACACTGAAGCTTTCTTT.

The chain links TRBV4-1 to TRBJ1-2, with 9 bases aligning to TRBD1. The length of the CDR3 is 15 residues. With V trimmed by 1 base and J by 4 bases, 4 bases remained unmatched. From germline, CDR1 is MGHRA and CDR2 YSYEKL. The CDR3, as DNA: TGCGCCAGCAGCCAAGCCGGACAGGGGCGCTATGGCTACACCTTC. This sequence encodes CASSQAGQGRYGYTF.

The rearrangement joins TRBV27 to TRBJ2-7; maybe TRBD1 (5 bases). Germline CDR1 is MNHEY and CDR2 is SMNVEV (reference sequence). The ends were cut back, 5 bases at V and 3 bases at J, with 11 bases in the middle. CDR3 length: 13 amino acids. CDR3 sequence reads: CASSVGHDYEQYF. Written as DNA, the CDR3 is TGTGCCAGCAGTGTCGGACACGACTACGAGCAGTACTTC.

The V gene is TRBV6-1, the J gene TRBJ2-7; TRBD1 aligns across 7 bases. Germline CDR1 and CDR2: MNHNS and SASEGT. The CDR3 totals 13 residues. J lost 5 bases, V lost 10 bases, and 11 bases had no gene match. CDR3 DNA sequence: TGTGCCACCGACCTGAGACAGGGACACGAGCAGTACTTC. It yields the protein CATDLRQGHEQYF.

The chain employs TRBV2 and TRBJ2-7; no firm D call. This CDR3 is 15 amino acids long. Germline V lookup: CDR1 SNHLY, CDR2 FYNNEI. V lost 3 bases to trimming and J lost 0 bases, with 12 bases between them. The CDR3 loop is CASSESQVSSYEQYF. CDR3 bases: TGTGCCAGCAGTGAGTCTCAGGTGAGCTCCTACGAGCAGTACTTC. The full variable domain, completed using reference TRBV2 and TRBJ2-7, is EPEVTQTPSHQVTQMGQEVILRCVPISNHLYFYWYRQILGQKVEFLVSFYNNEISEKSEIFDDQFSVERPDGSNFTLKIRSTKLEDSAMYFCASSESQVSSYEQYFGPGTRLTVT.

V and J are TRBV5-1 and TRBJ2-1; 7 nucleotides agree with TRBD2. The CDR3 is 15 amino acids. V lost 7 bases, J lost 0 bases, and 7 bases stayed unmatched. Germline assignment: CDR1 SGHRS and CDR2 YFSETQ. The CDR3 bases are TGCGCCAGCCGCCTAGCGGATAGCTCCTACAATGAGCAGTTCTTC. Translation gives CASRLADSSYNEQFF. Full variable domain (rest looked up from reference TRBV5-1 and TRBJ2-1): KAGVTQTPRYLIKTRGQQVTLSCSPISGHRSVSWYQQTPGQGLQFLFEYFSETQRNKGNFPGRFSGRQFSNSRSEMNVSTLELGDSALYLCASRLADSSYNEQFFGPGTRLTVL.

V usage is TRBV7-2 and J usage is TRBJ2-3; D perhaps matches TRBD2 (5 bases). The CDR3 consists of 17 residues. V was clipped by 0 bases and J by 2 bases, with 15 bases between them. CDR1 is SGHTA and CDR2 is FQGNSA in the germline V gene. CDR3 sequence reads: CASSLAPAAGNTDTQYF. CDR3 in DNA: TGTGCCAGCAGCTTAGCGCCCGCGGCGGGTAACACAGATACGCAGTATTTT.

This clone was detected a few times. CDR3 protein: CASSYSLQRAEAFF. CDR3 in DNA: TGTGCCAGCAGTTACTCTCTCCAGCGGGCTGAAGCTTTCTTT. The chain joins TRBV6-5 to TRBJ1-1; D not resolved. V was cut by 0 bases and J by 6 bases, with 11 bases left in between. Germline-derived CDR1 and CDR2 are MNHEY and SVGAGI. There are 14 residues in the CDR3.

This clone turned up a few times. The chain joins TRBV29-1 to TRBJ1-5; D gene unclear. This CDR3 is built from 12 residues. In germline, CDR1 is SQVTM, CDR2 ANQGSEA. With 4 bases removed from V and 7 bases from J, the gap between germline ends came to 11 bases. The CDR3 region is CSVGEREQPQHF. Here the CDR3 DNA reads TGCAGCGTTGGGGAGCGGGAGCAGCCCCAGCATTTT.

This chain uses TRBV2 with TRBJ2-7; the match to TRBD2 covers 10 bases. Germline CDR1 reads SNHLY; CDR2 reads FYNNEI. The CDR3 loop spans 14 amino acids. With 5 bases clipped from V and 2 bases from J, the junction kept 3 bases outside the gene matches. The CDR3 protein is CASSSGTSAYEQYF. The CDR3 nucleotides read TGTGCCAGCAGTTCCGGGACTAGCGCCTACGAGCAGTACTTC.

The chain links TRBV30 to TRBJ2-5; 8 bases fit TRBD2. The J call may be faulty, since TRBJ2-7 better matches the DNA end. This CDR3 has 13 residues. Germline CDR1 reads GTSNPN; CDR2 reads SVGIG (reference sequence). CDR3 nucleotide sequence: TGTGCCTGTCAAACTAGCGGAGCTTACGAGCAGTACTTC. Protein product: CACQTSGAYEQYF.

The chain couples TRBV6-5 to TRBJ1-2; D gene uncertain. V lost 2 bases, J lost 8 bases, and 21 bases lay in between. CDR3 length: 16 amino acids. Germline CDR1 MNHEY, CDR2 SVGAGI. The DNA of the CDR3 is TGTGCCAGCAGTTACGGGGAGGGCGGCGGCATTGGGGGCTACACCTTC. Translating it yields CASSYGEGGGIGGYTF.

Of note for this clone: The junction and the germline gene differ at one end; a read error may be behind it. The chain combines TRBV30 with TRBJ1-5; D is perhaps TRBD1 (5 bases). CDR1 and CDR2 (germline): GTSNPN, SVGIG (reference sequence). The CDR3 runs to 15 residues. The chain's CDR3 is CAWSVGGERNQPRHF. The CDR3 coding sequence is TGTGCCTGGAGTGTTGGAGGGGAAAGGAATCAGCCCCGGCATTTT.

The V and J genes are TRBV30 and TRBJ1-1; tentative D call: TRBD1 (6 bases). This CDR3 has 13 residues. In germline, CDR1 is GTSNPN, CDR2 SVGIG (reference sequence). V lost 1 base and J lost 4, with 10 bases in between. Written as DNA, the CDR3 is TGTGCCTGGAGTGCCAGGGGAAGCACTGAAGCTTTCTTT. It encodes CAWSARGSTEAFF.

The chain has TRBV30 and TRBJ1-3, with D possibly being TRBD1 (6 bases). This CDR3 is built from 14 residues. Trimming stripped 5 bases from V and 3 bases from J, with 14 bases between. The germline V gene has CDR1 GTSNPN and CDR2 SVGIG (reference sequence). The DNA for the CDR3 is TGTGCCTGGCGTTCCACAGGGTTTGGAAACACCATATATTTT. It encodes CAWRSTGFGNTIYF.

This rearrangement joins TRBV7-2 to TRBJ1-5; 9 bases are a match to TRBD1. Losses at the gene ends were 5 bases for V and 1 base for J; bases not matched to a gene: 6. CDR3 length: 16 amino acids. The V gene's germline CDR1 is SGHTA and CDR2 FQGNSA. DNA of the CDR3: TGTGCCAGCAGCGCAAGGACAGGGGTCAGCAATCAGCCCCAGCATTTT. Translating it yields CASSARTGVSNQPQHF. The variable domain in full, with the rest retrieved from reference TRBV7-2 and TRBJ1-5, is GAGVSQSPSNKVTEKGKDVELRCDPISGHTALYWYRQSLGQGLEFLIYFQGNSAPDKSGLPSDRFSAERTGGSVSTLTIQRTQQEDSAVYLCASSARTGVSNQPQHFGDGTRLSIL.

The chain couples TRBV4-2 to TRBJ2-7; the match to TRBD1 covers 7 bases. Germline assignment: CDR1 LGHNA and CDR2 YNFKEQ. The junction had 10 bases not matched to a gene; V was cut back by 3 bases and J by 5 bases. This CDR3 is 15 amino acids long. CDR3 loop: CASSQRQGISDEQYF. CDR3 nucleotide sequence: TGTGCCAGCAGCCAGAGACAGGGTATCAGCGACGAGCAGTACTTC.

The V call is TRBV11-3, the J call TRBJ1-1, with 11 bases fitting TRBD1. The CDR3 sequence is 15 residues long. Germline CDR1 is SGHNT and CDR2 is YENEEA. V lost 4 bases and J lost 4; bases outside the gene matches: 5. The CDR3, as DNA: TGTGCCAGCAGCTATTCCGGGACAGGGGGCACTGAAGCTTTCTTT. Translating gives CASSYSGTGGTEAFF.

The V gene is TRBV7-2, the J gene TRBJ2-1; TRBD2 might be the D (5 bases). Trimming left V 1 base short and J 2 bases short, with 15 bases between. The CDR3 runs to 17 residues. Per germline, CDR1 SGHTA and CDR2 FQGNSA. DNA of the CDR3: TGTGCCAGCAGCTTAGATGGAGGAGGCGCCGCCTACAATGAGCAGTTCTTC. Translated: CASSLDGGGAAYNEQFF.

This sequence joins TRBV6-6 and TRBJ1-3, with D unclear. The CDR3 runs 14 residues. Trimming left V 2 bases short and J 0 bases short, with 5 bases between. CDR1 and CDR2 (germline): MNHNY, SVGAGI (reference sequence). This CDR3 is CASSYLSSGNTIYF. The CDR3 region has the DNA TGTGCCAGCAGTTACCTGTCCTCTGGAAACACCATATATTTT.